The source of this T cell receptor (beta chain) is a study of T cells after yellow fever vaccination. Study-wide findings and caveats: Once the booster was given, most primary-vaccination clones reappeared, at approximately 97% for CD4 and roughly 91% for CD8.

This clonotype was picked up many times. Its specificity is unknown. TCRdb re-called the 5' RACE reads through MiXCR, storing one row per CDR3 protein. The sample has more than 200,000 distinct CDR3 sequences, about 3.7% seen once. Germline assignment: CDR1 MNHEY and CDR2 SMNVEV (reference sequence). This CDR3 has 13 amino acids. Unmatched junction bases numbered 6, after V lost 0 bases and J lost 11 bases. This chain connects TRBV27 to TRBJ2-5; the match to TRBD2 covers 7 bases. The sequence derives from a man younger than 35 who received the YFV17D yellow fever vaccine. The sequencing here drew on PBMCs, taken 15 days after the yellow fever booster vaccination. This CDR3 is CASSLSGGTVQYF. CDR3 DNA sequence: TGTGCCAGCAGTTTATCGGGGGGGACGGTACAGTACTTC.